These T cell receptor beta chains were read from a single sample in a study of CD8+ T cells in alopecia areata. TCRdb's copy holds only in-frame clones and misses some; the assay was immunoSEQ multiplex PCR. Of about 190,000 clones in the sample, roughly three fifths were seen once. Sample: CD4+ T cells sorted from blood, taken around week 50, from a patient treated with tofacitinib. These receptors were obtained from a human donor with alopecia areata. The CDR3 runs from the conserved cysteine through the conserved F or W. The order of the fields is V gene, D gene, clone size, J gene, CDR3 protein, CDR3 DNA. The D gene is left open where the match is weak. Only part of the rows carry a size: once, few, many, or a class if the clone is expanded.

V: TRBV29-1
D: TRBD1
size: once
J: TRBJ1-5
CDR3: CSVGNRGGQPQHF
DNA: TGCAGCGTTGGAAACAGGGGAGGTCAGCCCCAGCATTTT

V: TRBV2
D: -
size: -
J: TRBJ2-2
CDR3: CASSGRLNTGELFF
DNA: TGTGCCAGCAGCGGGCGGCTGAACACCGGGGAGCTGTTTTTT

V: TRBV14
D: -
size: many
J: TRBJ2-4
CDR3: CASSARPGPNIQYF
DNA: TGTGCCAGCAGCGCGCGGCCTGGCCCAAACATTCAGTACTTC

V: TRBV5-4
D: -
size: -
J: TRBJ2-7
CDR3: CASSLVAVNEQYF
DNA: TGTGCCAGCAGCTTGGTGGCAGTCAACGAGCAGTACTTC

V: TRBV9
D: -
size: -
J: TRBJ2-1
CDR3: CASSVGVRGYNEQFF
DNA: TGTGCCAGCAGCGTAGGAGTTAGAGGCTACAATGAGCAGTTCTTC

V: TRBV7-9
D: -
size: -
J: TRBJ2-6
CDR3: CASSSQYGVARSGANVLTF
DNA: TGTGCCAGCAGCTCCCAGTACGGGGTGGCCCGCTCTGGGGCCAACGTCCTGACTTTC

V: TRBV5-6
D: -
size: -
J: TRBJ1-5
CDR3: CASRGHRNQPQHF
DNA: TGTGCCAGCAGAGGGCACCGCAATCAGCCCCAGCATTTT

V: TRBV2
D: -
size: -
J: TRBJ2-2
CDR3: CASRYTGELFF
DNA: TGTGCCAGCAGGTACACCGGGGAGCTGTTTTTT

V: TRBV5-8
D: -
size: few
J: TRBJ2-4
CDR3: CASSPEGGSIQYF
DNA: TGTGCCAGCAGCCCAGAGGGGGGAAGCATTCAGTACTTC

V: TRBV29-1
D: TRBD1
size: -
J: TRBJ2-3
CDR3: CSFRDRSTDTQYF
DNA: TGCAGCTTCCGGGACAGAAGCACAGATACGCAGTATTTT

V: TRBV29-1
D: -
size: -
J: TRBJ1-1
CDR3: CSVEVGGNTEAFF
DNA: TGCAGCGTTGAAGTAGGAGGGAACACTGAAGCTTTCTTT

V: TRBV27
D: -
size: -
J: TRBJ2-7
CDR3: CASSLSGRSYEQYF
DNA: TGTGCCAGCAGTTTATCGGGCAGATCCTACGAGCAGTACTTC

V: TRBV30
D: TRBD2
size: few
J: TRBJ2-5
CDR3: CAWRLAGTQETQYF
DNA: TGTGCCTGGAGGCTAGCGGGGACCCAAGAGACCCAGTACTTC

V: TRBV7-6
D: -
size: few
J: TRBJ2-7
CDR3: CASSLDAGVSYEQYF
DNA: TGTGCCAGCAGCTTAGATGCAGGGGTGAGCTACGAGCAGTACTTC

V: TRBV19
D: TRBD1
size: -
J: TRBJ1-2
CDR3: CASEPYRGNLYGYTF
DNA: TGTGCCAGCGAACCATACAGGGGTAACCTCTATGGCTACACCTTC

V: TRBV5-1
D: -
size: -
J: TRBJ2-7
CDR3: CASSRTGQADSQYF
DNA: TGCGCCAGCAGCCGGACCGGCCAGGCAGATTCGCAGTACTTC

V: TRBV2
D: -
size: few
J: TRBJ2-3
CDR3: CASRVGSSDTQYF
DNA: TGTGCCAGCAGGGTTGGTAGCTCAGATACGCAGTATTTT

V: TRBV6-1
D: -
size: -
J: TRBJ1-6
CDR3: CASSDGAGPPLHF
DNA: TGTGCCAGCAGTGATGGCGCAGGGCCACCCCTCCACTTT

V: TRBV30
D: -
size: -
J: TRBJ1-1
CDR3: CAWDRLNTEAFF
DNA: TGTGCCTGGGACCGCTTGAACACTGAAGCTTTCTTT

V: TRBV6-5
D: -
size: -
J: TRBJ1-1
CDR3: CASRPVGNTEAFF
DNA: TGTGCCAGCCGGCCCGTAGGGAACACTGAAGCTTTCTTT

V: TRBV6-5
D: TRBD1
size: -
J: TRBJ1-1
CDR3: CASSYSKGARYTEAFF
DNA: TGTGCCAGCAGTTACTCAAAGGGGGCGCGGTACACTGAAGCTTTCTTT

V: TRBV29-1
D: TRBD2
size: -
J: TRBJ2-7
CDR3: CSVQGGGGINGQYF
DNA: TGCAGCGTTCAGGGAGGCGGGGGAATCAACGGGCAGTACTTC

V: TRBV30
D: -
size: -
J: TRBJ1-5
CDR3: CACGRALNQPQHF
DNA: TGTGCCTGCGGGAGGGCGCTGAATCAGCCCCAGCATTTT

V: TRBV5-1
D: TRBD2
size: -
J: TRBJ2-7
CDR3: CASRLGLANEQYF
DNA: TGCGCCAGCAGATTGGGACTAGCCAACGAGCAGTACTTC

V: TRBV30
D: TRBD1
size: -
J: TRBJ1-2
CDR3: CAIQGLYGYTF
DNA: TGTGCCATACAGGGGCTCTATGGCTACACCTTC

V: TRBV29-1
D: TRBD1
size: -
J: TRBJ2-7
CDR3: CSVAWISGDRAHEQYF
DNA: TGCAGCGTTGCGTGGATCTCCGGGGACAGGGCCCACGAGCAGTACTTC

V: TRBV29-1
D: TRBD1
size: -
J: TRBJ1-1
CDR3: CSAPGQGNTEAFF
DNA: TGCAGCGCTCCGGGACAGGGAAACACTGAAGCTTTCTTT

V: TRBV29-1
D: -
size: -
J: TRBJ1-2
CDR3: CSVGLLEGYGYTF
DNA: TGCAGCGTTGGACTGCTAGAGGGCTATGGCTACACCTTC

V: TRBV30
D: -
size: -
J: TRBJ2-3
CDR3: CAWMEVDTQYF
DNA: TGTGCCTGGATGGAAGTCGATACGCAGTATTTT

V: TRBV29-1
D: TRBD1
size: -
J: TRBJ1-6
CDR3: CSAKTGREGSPLHF
DNA: TGCAGCGCAAAGACAGGGAGAGAAGGGTCACCCCTCCACTTT

V: TRBV7-3
D: -
size: -
J: TRBJ2-3
CDR3: CASSFGGGTDTQYF
DNA: TGTGCCAGCAGCTTCGGGGGCGGAACAGATACGCAGTATTTT

V: TRBV29-1
D: -
size: -
J: TRBJ1-2
CDR3: CSVSEGRDYGYTF
DNA: TGCAGCGTTAGCGAGGGGCGGGACTATGGCTACACCTTC

V: TRBV14
D: TRBD2
size: -
J: TRBJ2-4
CDR3: CASSPGTSWNIQYF
DNA: TGTGCCAGCAGCCCCGGGACTAGCTGGAACATTCAGTACTTC

V: TRBV29-1
D: -
size: -
J: TRBJ2-2
CDR3: CSVGRGNTGELFF
DNA: TGCAGCGTTGGTCGGGGAAACACCGGGGAGCTGTTTTTT

V: TRBV14
D: -
size: -
J: TRBJ1-1
CDR3: CASSPDLNTEAFF
DNA: TGTGCCAGCAGCCCTGATCTGAACACTGAAGCTTTCTTT